The sequence of this TCR beta chain was determined in a study of blood T cell repertoires in COVID-19. Background on the study: Acute-phase and convalescent COVID-19 samples originated in the United States, Italy and Spain.

As processed by the authors: Reference gene primer amplification yielded estimated nucleated cell counts. Produced via immunoSEQ multiplex PCR; TCRdb's table is partial and in-frame only. D and trimming come from the DNA, and the V and J calls and clone size come from that table. The repertoire holds more than 150,000 clones, about 86% seen once, with around 14% in the top ten. Germline V gene data show CDR1 as SGHRS and CDR2 as YFSETQ. CDR3 length equals 15 residues. J lost 8 bases, V lost 0 bases, and 7 bases had no gene match. The gene calls are TRBV5-1 and TRBJ2-1; 8 bases fit TRBD2. The TCR sequence derives from a man aged 30-40 years with active or convalescent COVID-19. The specimen was peripheral blood. The CDR3 DNA sequence: TGCGCCAGCAGCTTGGTCCCCAGCGGGAGCGATGAGCAGTTCTTC. This translates into CASSLVPSGSDEQFF. The complete variable domain, with remaining parts taken from reference TRBV5-1 and TRBJ2-1, reads KAGVTQTPRYLIKTRGQQVTLSCSPISGHRSVSWYQQTPGQGLQFLFEYFSETQRNKGNFPGRFSGRQFSNSRSEMNVSTLELGDSALYLCASSLVPSGSDEQFFGPGTRLTVL.